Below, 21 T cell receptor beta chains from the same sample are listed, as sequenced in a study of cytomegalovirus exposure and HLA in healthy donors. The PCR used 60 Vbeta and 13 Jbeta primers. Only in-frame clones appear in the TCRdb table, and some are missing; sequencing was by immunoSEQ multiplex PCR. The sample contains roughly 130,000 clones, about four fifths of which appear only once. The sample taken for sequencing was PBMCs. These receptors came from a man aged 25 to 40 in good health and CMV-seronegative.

The CDR3 DNA reads TGCAGCGTTGACAGGGGGACTGAAGCTTTCTTT. This translates into CSVDRGTEAFF. The V call is TRBV29-1, the J call TRBJ1-1; TRBD1 agrees at 7 bases. Germline CDR1 and CDR2: SQVTM and ANQGSEA. This CDR3 contains 11 residues. V gave up 3 bases and J gave up 5 bases; unmatched junction bases: 0.

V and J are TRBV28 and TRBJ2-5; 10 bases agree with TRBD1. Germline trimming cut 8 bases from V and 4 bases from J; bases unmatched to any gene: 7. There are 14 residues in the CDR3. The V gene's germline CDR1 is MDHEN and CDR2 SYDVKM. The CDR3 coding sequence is TGTGCCAGCGGAAGACAGGGGGCAGGAGAGACCCAGTACTTC. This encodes CASGRQGAGETQYF.

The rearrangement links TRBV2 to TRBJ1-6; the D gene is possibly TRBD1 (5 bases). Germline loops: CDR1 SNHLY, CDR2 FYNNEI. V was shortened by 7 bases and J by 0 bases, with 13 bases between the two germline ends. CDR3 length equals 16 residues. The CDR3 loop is CASKQGRSSYNSPLHF. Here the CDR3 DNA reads TGTGCCAGCAAGCAGGGTAGGAGCTCCTATAATTCACCCCTCCACTTT.

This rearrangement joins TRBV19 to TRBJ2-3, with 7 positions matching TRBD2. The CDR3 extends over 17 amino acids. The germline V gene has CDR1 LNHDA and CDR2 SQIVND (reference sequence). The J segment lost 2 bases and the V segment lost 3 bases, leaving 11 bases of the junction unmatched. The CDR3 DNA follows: TGTGCCAGTAGTATTTTCTTTAGGGCGGGGGACACAGATACGCAGTATTTT. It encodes CASSIFFRAGDTDTQYF.

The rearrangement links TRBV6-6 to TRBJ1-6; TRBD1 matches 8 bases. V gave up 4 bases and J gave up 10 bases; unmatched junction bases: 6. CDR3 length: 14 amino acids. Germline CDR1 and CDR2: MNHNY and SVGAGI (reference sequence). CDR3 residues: CASSSTGGVSPLHF. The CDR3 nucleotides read TGTGCCAGCAGTTCAACAGGGGGAGTCTCACCCCTCCACTTT.

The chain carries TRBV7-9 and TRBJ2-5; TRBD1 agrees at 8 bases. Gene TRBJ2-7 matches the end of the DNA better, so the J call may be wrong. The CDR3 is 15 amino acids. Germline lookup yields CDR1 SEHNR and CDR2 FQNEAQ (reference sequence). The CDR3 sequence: CASSRSYRGNYEQYF. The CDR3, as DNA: TGTGCCAGCAGCCGGAGCTACAGGGGGAACTACGAGCAGTACTTC.

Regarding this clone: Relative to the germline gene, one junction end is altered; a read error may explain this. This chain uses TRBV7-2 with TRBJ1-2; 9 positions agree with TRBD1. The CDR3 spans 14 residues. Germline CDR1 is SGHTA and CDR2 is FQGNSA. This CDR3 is CANSTRDRVGGYTF. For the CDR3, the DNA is TGTGCCAACAGCACCCGGGACAGGGTCGGCGGCTACACCTTC.

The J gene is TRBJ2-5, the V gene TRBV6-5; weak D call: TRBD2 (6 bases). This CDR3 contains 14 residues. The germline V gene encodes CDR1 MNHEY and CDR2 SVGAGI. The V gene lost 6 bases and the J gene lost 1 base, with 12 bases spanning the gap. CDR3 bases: TGTGCCAGCAGGTCTAGCGTGGGCCAAGAGACCCAGTACTTC. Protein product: CASRSSVGQETQYF.

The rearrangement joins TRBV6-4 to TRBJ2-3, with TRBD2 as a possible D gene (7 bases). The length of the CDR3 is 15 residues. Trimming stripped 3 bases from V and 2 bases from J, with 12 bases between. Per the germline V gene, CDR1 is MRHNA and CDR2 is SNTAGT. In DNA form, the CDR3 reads TGTGCCAGCAGTGAACCCGGGGGGCACACAGATACGCAGTATTTT. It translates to CASSEPGGHTDTQYF.

The CDR3 loop is CASSSDYENIQYF. The CDR3 region has the DNA TGTGCCAGCAGCTCAGACTATGAGAACATTCAGTACTTC. V and J are TRBV5-6 and TRBJ2-4, with D possibly matching TRBD2 (5 bases). V was clipped by 3 bases and J by 7 bases, with 11 bases between them. The germline V gene has CDR1 SGHDT and CDR2 YYEEEE. The CDR3 is made up of 13 amino acids.

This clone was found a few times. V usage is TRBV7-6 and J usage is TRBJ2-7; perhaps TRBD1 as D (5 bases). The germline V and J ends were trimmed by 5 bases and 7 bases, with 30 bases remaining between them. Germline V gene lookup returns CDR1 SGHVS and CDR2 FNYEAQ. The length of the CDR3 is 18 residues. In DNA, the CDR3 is TGTGCCAGCAGCGCAGGGTCTTCGGGCAGTACCCACGGTAAAGAGCAGTACTTC. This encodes CASSAGSSGSTHGKEQYF.

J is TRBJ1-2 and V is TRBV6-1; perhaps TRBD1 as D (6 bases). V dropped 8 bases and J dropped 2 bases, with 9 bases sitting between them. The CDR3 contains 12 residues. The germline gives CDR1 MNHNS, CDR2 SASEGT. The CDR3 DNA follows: TGTGCCAGCGAGGGGGTCAACTATGGCTACACCTTC. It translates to CASEGVNYGYTF.

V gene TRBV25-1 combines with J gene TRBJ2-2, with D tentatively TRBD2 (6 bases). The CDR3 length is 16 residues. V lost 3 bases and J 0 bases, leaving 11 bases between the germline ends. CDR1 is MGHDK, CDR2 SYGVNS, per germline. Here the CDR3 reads CASSDFSGANTGELFF. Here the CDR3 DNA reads TGTGCCAGCAGTGATTTTAGCGGAGCGAACACCGGGGAGCTGTTTTTT.

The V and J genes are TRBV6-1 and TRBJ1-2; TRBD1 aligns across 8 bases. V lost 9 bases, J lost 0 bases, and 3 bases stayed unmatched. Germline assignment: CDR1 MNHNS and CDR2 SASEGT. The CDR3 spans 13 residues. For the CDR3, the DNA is TGTGCCAGTGACAGGGGAACTAACTATGGCTACACCTTC. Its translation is CASDRGTNYGYTF.

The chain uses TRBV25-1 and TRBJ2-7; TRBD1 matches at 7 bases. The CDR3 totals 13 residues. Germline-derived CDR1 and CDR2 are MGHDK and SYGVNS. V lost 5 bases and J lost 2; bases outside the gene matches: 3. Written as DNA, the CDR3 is TGTGCCAGCAGTTCGGGACAGACCTACGAGCAGTACTTC. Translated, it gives CASSSGQTYEQYF.

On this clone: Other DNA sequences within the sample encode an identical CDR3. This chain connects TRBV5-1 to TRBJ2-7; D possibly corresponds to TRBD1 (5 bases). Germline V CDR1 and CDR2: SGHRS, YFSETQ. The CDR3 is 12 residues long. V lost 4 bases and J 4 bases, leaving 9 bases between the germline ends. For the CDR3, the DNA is TGCGCCAGCAGCGAGCAGGGTTACGAGCAGTACTTC. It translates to CASSEQGYEQYF.

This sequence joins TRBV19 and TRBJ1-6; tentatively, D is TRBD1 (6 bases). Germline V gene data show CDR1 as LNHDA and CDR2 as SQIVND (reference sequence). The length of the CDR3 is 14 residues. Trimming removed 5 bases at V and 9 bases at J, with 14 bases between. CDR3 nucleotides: TGTGCCAGTAGTCCCCAGGACAGTTTTTCACCCCTCCACTTT. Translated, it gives CASSPQDSFSPLHF.

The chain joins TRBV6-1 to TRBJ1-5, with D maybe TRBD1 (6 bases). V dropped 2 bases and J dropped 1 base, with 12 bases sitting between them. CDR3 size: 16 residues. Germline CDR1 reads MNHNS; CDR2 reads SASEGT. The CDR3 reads CASSERQGYSNQPQHF. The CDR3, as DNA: TGTGCCAGCAGTGAACGCCAGGGGTACAGCAATCAGCCCCAGCATTTT.

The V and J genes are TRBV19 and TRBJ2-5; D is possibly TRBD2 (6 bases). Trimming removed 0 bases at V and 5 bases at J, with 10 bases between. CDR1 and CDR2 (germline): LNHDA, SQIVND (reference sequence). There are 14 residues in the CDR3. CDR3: CASSIDHGGETQYF. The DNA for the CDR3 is TGTGCCAGTAGTATAGACCACGGAGGGGAGACCCAGTACTTC.

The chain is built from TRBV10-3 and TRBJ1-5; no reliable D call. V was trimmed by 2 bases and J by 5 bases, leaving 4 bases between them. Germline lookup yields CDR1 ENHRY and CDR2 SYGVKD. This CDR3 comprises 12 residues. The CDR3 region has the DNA TGTGCCATCAGTGAGCCCGATCAGCCCCAGCATTTT. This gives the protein CAISEPDQPQHF.

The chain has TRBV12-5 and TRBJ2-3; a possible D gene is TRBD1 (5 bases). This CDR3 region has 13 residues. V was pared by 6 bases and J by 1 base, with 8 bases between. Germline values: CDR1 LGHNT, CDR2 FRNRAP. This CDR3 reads CASGLGGTDTQYF. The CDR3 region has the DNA TGTGCTAGTGGCCTAGGGGGCACAGATACGCAGTATTTT. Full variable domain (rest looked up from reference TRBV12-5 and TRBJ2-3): DARVTQTPRHKVTEMGQEVTMRCQPILGHNTVFWYRQTMMQGLELLAYFRNRAPLDDSGMPKDRFSAEMPDATLATLKIQPSEPRDSAVYFCASGLGGTDTQYFGPGTRLTVL.